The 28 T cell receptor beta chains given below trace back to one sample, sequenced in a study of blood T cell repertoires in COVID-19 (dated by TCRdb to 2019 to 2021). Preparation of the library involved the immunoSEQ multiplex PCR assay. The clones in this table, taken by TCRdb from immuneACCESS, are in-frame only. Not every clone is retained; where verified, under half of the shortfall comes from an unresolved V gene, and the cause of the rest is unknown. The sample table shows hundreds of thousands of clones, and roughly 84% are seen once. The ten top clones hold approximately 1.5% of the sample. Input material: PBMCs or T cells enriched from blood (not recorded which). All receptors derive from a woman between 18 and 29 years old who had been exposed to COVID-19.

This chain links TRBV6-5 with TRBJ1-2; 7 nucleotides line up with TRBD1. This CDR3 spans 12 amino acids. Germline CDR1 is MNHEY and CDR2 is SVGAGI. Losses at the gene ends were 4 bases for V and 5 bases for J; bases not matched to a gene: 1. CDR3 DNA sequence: TGTGCCAGCAGTTCGACAGGGTATGGCTACACCTTC. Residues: CASSSTGYGYTF.

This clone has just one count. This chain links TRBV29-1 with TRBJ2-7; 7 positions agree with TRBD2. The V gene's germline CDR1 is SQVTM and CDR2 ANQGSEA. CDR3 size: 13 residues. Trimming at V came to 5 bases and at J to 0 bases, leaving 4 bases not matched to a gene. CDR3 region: CSVPSGRSYEQYF. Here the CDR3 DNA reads TGCAGCGTTCCTAGCGGCCGCTCCTACGAGCAGTACTTC.

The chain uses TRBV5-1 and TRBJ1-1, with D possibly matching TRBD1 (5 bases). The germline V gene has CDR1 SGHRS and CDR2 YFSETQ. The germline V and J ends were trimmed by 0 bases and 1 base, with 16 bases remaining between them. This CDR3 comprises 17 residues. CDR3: CASSLDPGGAKNTEAFF. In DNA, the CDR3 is TGCGCCAGCAGCTTGGACCCAGGAGGGGCCAAGAACACTGAAGCTTTCTTT.

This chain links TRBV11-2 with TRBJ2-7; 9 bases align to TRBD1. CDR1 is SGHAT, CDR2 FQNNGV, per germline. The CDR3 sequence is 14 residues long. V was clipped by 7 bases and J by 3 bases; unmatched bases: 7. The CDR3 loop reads CASIQDRGFYEQYF. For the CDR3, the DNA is TGTGCCAGCATCCAAGACAGGGGGTTCTACGAGCAGTACTTC.

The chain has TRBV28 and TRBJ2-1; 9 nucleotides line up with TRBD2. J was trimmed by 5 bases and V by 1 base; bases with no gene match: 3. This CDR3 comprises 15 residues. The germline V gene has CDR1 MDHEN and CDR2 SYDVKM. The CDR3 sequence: CASSLLAGDHNEQFF. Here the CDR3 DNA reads TGTGCCAGCAGTTTATTAGCGGGAGACCACAATGAGCAGTTCTTC. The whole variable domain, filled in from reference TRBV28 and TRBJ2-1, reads DVKVTQSSRYLVKRTGEKVFLECVQDMDHENMFWYRQDPGLGLRLIYFSYDVKMKEKGDIPEGYSVSREKKERFSLILESASTNQTSMYLCASSLLAGDHNEQFFGPGTRLTVL.

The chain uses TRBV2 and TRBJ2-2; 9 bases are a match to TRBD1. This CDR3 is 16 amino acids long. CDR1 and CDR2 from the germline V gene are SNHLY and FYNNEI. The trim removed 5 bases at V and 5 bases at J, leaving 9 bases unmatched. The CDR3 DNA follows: TGTGCCAGCAGTATACTCCGACAGGGGGGTACCGGGGAGCTGTTTTTT. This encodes CASSILRQGGTGELFF.

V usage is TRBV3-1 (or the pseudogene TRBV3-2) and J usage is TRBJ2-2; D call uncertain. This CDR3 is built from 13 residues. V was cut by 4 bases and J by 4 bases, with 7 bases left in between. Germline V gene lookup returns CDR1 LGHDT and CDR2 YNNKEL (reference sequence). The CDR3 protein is CASSPSFTGELFF. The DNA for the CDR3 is TGTGCCAGCAGCCCGTCCTTCACCGGGGAGCTGTTTTTT.

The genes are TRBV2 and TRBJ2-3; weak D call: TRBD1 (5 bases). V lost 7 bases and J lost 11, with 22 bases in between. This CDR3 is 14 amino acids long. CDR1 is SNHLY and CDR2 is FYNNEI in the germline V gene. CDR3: CASMVQGALGKQYF. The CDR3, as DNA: TGTGCCAGCATGGTTCAAGGGGCGCTCGGAAAGCAGTATTTT.

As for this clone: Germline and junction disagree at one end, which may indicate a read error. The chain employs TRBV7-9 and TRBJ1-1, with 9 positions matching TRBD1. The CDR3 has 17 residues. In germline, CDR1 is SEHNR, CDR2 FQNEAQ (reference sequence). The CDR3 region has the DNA TGTACCAGCAGCCGGATACCACAGGGGGCAGTGAACACTGAAGCTTTCTTT. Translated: CTSSRIPQGAVNTEAFF.

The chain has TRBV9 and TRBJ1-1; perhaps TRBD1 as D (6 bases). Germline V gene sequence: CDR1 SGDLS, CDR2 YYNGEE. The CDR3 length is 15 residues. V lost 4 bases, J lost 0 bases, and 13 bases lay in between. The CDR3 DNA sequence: TGTGCCAGCAGCTCTAGGGGGGGTATGAACACTGAAGCTTTCTTT. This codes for CASSSRGGMNTEAFF.

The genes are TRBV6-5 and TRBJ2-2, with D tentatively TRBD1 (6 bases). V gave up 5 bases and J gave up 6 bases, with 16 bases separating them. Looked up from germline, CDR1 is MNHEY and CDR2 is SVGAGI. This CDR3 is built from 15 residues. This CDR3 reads CASSQSYRESGELFF. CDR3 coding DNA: TGTGCCAGCAGTCAATCCTACAGGGAATCCGGGGAGCTGTTTTTT.

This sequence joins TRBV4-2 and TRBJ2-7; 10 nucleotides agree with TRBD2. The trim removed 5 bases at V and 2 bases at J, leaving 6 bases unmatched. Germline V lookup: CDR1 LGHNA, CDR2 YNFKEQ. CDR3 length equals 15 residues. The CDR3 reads CASSTSGDFPYEQYF. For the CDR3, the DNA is TGTGCCAGCAGCACTAGCGGGGACTTTCCCTACGAGCAGTACTTC.

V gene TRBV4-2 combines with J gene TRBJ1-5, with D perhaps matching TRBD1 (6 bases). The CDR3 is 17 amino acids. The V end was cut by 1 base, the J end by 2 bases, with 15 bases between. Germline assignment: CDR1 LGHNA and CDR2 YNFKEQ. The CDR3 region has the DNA TGTGCCAGCAGCCAAGGGTCCAGAGGGGGGGGCAATCAGCCCCAGCATTTT. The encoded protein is CASSQGSRGGGNQPQHF.

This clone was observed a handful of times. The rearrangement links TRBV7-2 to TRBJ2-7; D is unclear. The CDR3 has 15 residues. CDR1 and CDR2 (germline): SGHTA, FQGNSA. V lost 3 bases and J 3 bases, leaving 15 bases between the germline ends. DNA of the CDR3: TGTGCCAGCAGCTTGCCCAGCGCCGAAATCTACGAGCAGTACTTC. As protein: CASSLPSAEIYEQYF.

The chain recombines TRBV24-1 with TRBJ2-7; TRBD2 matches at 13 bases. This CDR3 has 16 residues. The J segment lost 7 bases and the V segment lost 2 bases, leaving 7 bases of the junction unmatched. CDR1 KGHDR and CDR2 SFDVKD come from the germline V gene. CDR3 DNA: TGTGCCACCAGTGATTCTCGACTAGCGGGGGGACGGGAGCAGTACTTC. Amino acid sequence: CATSDSRLAGGREQYF.

This chain's CDR3 is CASRIEGAGYGYTF. In DNA, the CDR3 is TGTGCCAGCCGGATCGAGGGGGCAGGCTATGGCTACACCTTC. The chain employs TRBV2 and TRBJ1-2; TRBD1 matches at 7 bases. Germline V gene data show CDR1 as SNHLY and CDR2 as FYNNEI. Trimming removed 8 bases from V and 4 bases from J; junction bases left unmatched: 10. The CDR3 extends over 14 amino acids.

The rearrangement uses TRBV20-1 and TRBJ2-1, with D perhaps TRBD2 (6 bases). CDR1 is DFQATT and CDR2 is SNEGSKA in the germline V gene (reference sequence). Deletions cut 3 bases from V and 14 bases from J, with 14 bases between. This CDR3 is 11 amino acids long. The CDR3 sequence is CSARGGLSEFF. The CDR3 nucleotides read TGCAGTGCTAGGGGGGGACTGAGTGAGTTCTTC.

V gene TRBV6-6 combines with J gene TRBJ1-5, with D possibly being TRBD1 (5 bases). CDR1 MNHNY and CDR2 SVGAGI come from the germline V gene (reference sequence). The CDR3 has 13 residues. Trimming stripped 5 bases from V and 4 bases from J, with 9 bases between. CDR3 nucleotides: TGTGCCAGCAGTCCAGGGATAAATCAGCCCCAGCATTTT. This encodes CASSPGINQPQHF.

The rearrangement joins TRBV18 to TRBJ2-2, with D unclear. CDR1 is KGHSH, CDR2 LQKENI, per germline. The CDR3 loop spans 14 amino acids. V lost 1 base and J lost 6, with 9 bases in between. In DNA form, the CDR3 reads TGTGCCAGCTCACCACTCCCGTTCCCCGGGGAGCTGTTTTTT. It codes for CASSPLPFPGELFF.

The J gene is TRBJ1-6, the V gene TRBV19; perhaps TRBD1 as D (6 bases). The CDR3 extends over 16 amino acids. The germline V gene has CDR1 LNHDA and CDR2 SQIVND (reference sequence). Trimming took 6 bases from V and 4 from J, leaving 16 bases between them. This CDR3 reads CASRMTGSKYNSPLHF. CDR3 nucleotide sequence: TGTGCCAGTAGGATGACAGGTTCAAAGTATAATTCACCCCTCCACTTT.

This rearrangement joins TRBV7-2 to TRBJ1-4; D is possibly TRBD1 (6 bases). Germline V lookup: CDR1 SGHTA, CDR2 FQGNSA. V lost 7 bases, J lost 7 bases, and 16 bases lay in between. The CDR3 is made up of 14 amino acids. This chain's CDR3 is CASTISGEGEKLFF. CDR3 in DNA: TGTGCCAGCACAATATCAGGGGAGGGTGAAAAACTGTTTTTT.

The CDR3 nucleotides read TGTGCCAGCAGTGGACAAGTGATGGGCCAGCTGAACACTGAAGCTTTCTTT. Its protein product is CASSGQVMGQLNTEAFF. The chain couples TRBV6-1 to TRBJ1-1, with D unclear. The CDR3 runs 17 residues. The germline CDR1 and CDR2 sequences are MNHNS and SASEGT. V was clipped by 4 bases and J by 0 bases, with 18 bases between them.

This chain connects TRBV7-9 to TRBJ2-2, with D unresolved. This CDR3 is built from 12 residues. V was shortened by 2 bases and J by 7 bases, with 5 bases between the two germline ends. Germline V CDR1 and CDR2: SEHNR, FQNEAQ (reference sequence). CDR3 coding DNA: TGTGCCAGCAGCTTACGGTACGGGGAGCTGTTTTTT. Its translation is CASSLRYGELFF.

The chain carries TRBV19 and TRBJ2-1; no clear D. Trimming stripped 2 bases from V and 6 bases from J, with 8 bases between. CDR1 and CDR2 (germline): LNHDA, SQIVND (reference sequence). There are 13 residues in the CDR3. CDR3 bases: TGTGCCAGTAGTATAAGGCCAGGCAATGAGCAGTTCTTC. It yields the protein CASSIRPGNEQFF.

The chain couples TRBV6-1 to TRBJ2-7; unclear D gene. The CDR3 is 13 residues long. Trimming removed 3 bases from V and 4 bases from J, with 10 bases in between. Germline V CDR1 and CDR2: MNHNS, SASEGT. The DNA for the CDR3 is TGTGCCAGCAGTGATACCAGGCGATACGAGCAGTACTTC. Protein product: CASSDTRRYEQYF.

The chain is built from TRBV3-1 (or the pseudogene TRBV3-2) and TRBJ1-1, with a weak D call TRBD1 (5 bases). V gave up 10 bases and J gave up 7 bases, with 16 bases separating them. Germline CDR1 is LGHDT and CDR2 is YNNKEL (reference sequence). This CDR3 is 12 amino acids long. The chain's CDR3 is CATGTGGSEAFF. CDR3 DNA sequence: TGTGCCACCGGGACGGGGGGGAGTGAAGCTTTCTTT.

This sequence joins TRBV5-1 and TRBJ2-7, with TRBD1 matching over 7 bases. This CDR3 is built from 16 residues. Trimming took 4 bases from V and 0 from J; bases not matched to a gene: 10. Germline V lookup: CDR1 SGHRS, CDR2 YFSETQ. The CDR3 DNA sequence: TGCGCCAGCAGCCCCGAGATGGGGACAGCCTCCTACGAGCAGTACTTC. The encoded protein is CASSPEMGTASYEQYF.

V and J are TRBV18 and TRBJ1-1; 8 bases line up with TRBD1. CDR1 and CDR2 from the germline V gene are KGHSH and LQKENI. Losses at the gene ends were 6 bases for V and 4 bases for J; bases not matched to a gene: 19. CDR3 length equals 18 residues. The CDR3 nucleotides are TGTGCCAGCTCCATCCGCTCAGGGGGCTCCGGGGGTGGCACTGAAGCTTTCTTT. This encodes CASSIRSGGSGGGTEAFF.